The sequence of this T cell receptor beta chain was determined in a study of type 1 regulatory T cells. Ten or more counts support this clonotype. Via MiXCR, TCRdb re-called the reads, giving one row per CDR3 protein. The sample gives approximately 20,000 distinct CDR3 sequences, about 9.4% of which show up once; over 2.5% is in the top ten. This receptor was taken from a human donor in good health. Source material: CD4+ T cells, either the whole sample or a sorted fraction (not recorded which).

The CDR3 loop reads CATSLDLGQPQHF. The DNA of the CDR3 is TGTGCCACCAGCCTAGATCTTGGCCAGCCCCAGCATTTT. The chain recombines TRBV15 with TRBJ1-5; D gene unclear. V lost 5 bases, J lost 7 bases, and 12 bases lay in between. In germline, CDR1 is LNHNV, CDR2 YYDKDF (reference sequence). The CDR3 contains 13 residues.